The 20 T cell receptor beta chains given below trace back to one sample, sequenced in a study of shared clonotypes between healthy human individuals. TCRdb's copy holds only in-frame clones and misses some; the assay was immunoSEQ multiplex PCR. Of about 1.5 million clones in the sample, approximately 96% were seen once. The sample taken for sequencing was naive CD4+ T cells sorted from blood. Subset described: CD45RA+ positively selected. Receptors were obtained from a man aged 25-45 years in good health.

The rearrangement links TRBV11-2 to TRBJ2-7, with TRBD2 matching 11 bases. V gave up 4 bases and J gave up 3 bases; unmatched junction bases: 5. Germline V gene sequence: CDR1 SGHAT, CDR2 FQNNGV. This CDR3 region has 15 residues. CDR3 amino acids: CASSSSGRPYYEQYF. CDR3 nucleotide sequence: TGTGCCAGCAGCTCTAGCGGGAGGCCCTACTACGAGCAGTACTTC.

The gene calls are TRBV2 and TRBJ1-4, with 8 bases that match TRBD1. V shed 2 bases and J 1 base; nucleotides not matched to a gene: 3. The CDR3 spans 16 residues. Germline CDR1 reads SNHLY; CDR2 reads FYNNEI. CDR3 sequence reads: CASSEQGAQTNEKLFF. Here the CDR3 DNA reads TGTGCCAGCAGTGAACAGGGGGCGCAAACTAATGAAAAACTGTTTTTT.

The chain carries TRBV29-1 and TRBJ2-1; the match to TRBD2 covers 7 bases. V dropped 2 bases and J dropped 4; count of bases not matched to a gene: 8. The length of the CDR3 is 15 residues. CDR1 is SQVTM, CDR2 ANQGSEA, per germline. DNA for the CDR3: TGCAGCGTTGAATTAGGAGCGGGGTGGTACAATGAGCAGTTCTTC. This encodes CSVELGAGWYNEQFF.

The chain has TRBV5-1 and TRBJ2-7; possibly TRBD1 for D (5 bases). The CDR3 runs 14 residues. Germline V gives CDR1 SGHRS, CDR2 YFSETQ. V lost 0 bases to trimming and J lost 2 bases, with 9 bases between them. The CDR3 nucleotides read TGCGCCAGCAGCTTGGACAGGACAACCTACGAGCAGTACTTC. As protein: CASSLDRTTYEQYF.

The CDR3 is CSARFVETQYF. In DNA form, the CDR3 reads TGCAGTGCTAGATTTGTGGAGACCCAGTACTTC. The chain uses TRBV20-1 and TRBJ2-5, with D unresolved. The germline V and J ends were trimmed by 2 bases and 5 bases, with 6 bases remaining between them. The CDR3 length is 11 residues. The germline V gene has CDR1 DFQATT and CDR2 SNEGSKA (reference sequence).

The chain links TRBV10-3 to TRBJ2-5, with 10 bases lining up with TRBD1. The CDR3 consists of 13 residues. Germline V gene sequence: CDR1 ENHRY, CDR2 SYGVKD. V was pared by 10 bases and J by 4 bases, with 6 bases of the junction left unmatched. The CDR3 DNA is TGTGCCAACAGACAGGGGGCAGGAGAGACCCAGTACTTC. It codes for CANRQGAGETQYF.

V is TRBV28 and J is TRBJ2-7; D may be TRBD1 (6 bases). CDR3 size: 15 residues. Trimming removed 4 bases at V and 6 bases at J, with 19 bases between. Germline values: CDR1 MDHEN, CDR2 SYDVKM. For the CDR3, the DNA is TGTGCCAGCAGTTCACAGGGAGTCGGCAGCTTCGAGCAGTACTTC. Translated: CASSSQGVGSFEQYF.

This clone was seen only once. The chain is built from TRBV15 and TRBJ2-1, with TRBD1 identical over 9 bases. After removal of 4 bases from V and 5 bases from J, the junction contained 6 bases not matched to a gene. CDR1 LNHNV and CDR2 YYDKDF come from the germline V gene (reference sequence). CDR3 length: 15 residues. CDR3 loop: CATSTGTGPNNEQFF. The CDR3 bases are TGTGCCACCAGCACCGGGACAGGGCCGAACAATGAGCAGTTCTTC.

The chain is built from TRBV5-1 and TRBJ1-2; possible D gene TRBD1, 5 bases. CDR3 length: 16 amino acids. V was pared by 2 bases and J by 9 bases, with 23 bases between. The germline V gene has CDR1 SGHRS and CDR2 YFSETQ. For the CDR3, the DNA is TGCGCCAGCAGCTTCTCCCCGGCGGGTGTCCCAGGGAGCTACACCTTC. Translated: CASSFSPAGVPGSYTF.

The chain has TRBV7-2 and TRBJ2-5; the D gene is possibly TRBD1 (6 bases). The CDR3 runs to 16 residues. Trimming removed 5 bases at V and 4 bases at J, with 20 bases between. Germline V CDR1 and CDR2: SGHTA, FQGNSA. CDR3 nucleotides: TGTGCCAGCAGCCTTAACCGGGACATGGGGCGAGAGACCCAGTACTTC. The encoded protein is CASSLNRDMGRETQYF. The full variable domain, completed using reference TRBV7-2 and TRBJ2-5, is GAGVSQSPSNKVTEKGKDVELRCDPISGHTALYWYRQSLGQGLEFLIYFQGNSAPDKSGLPSDRFSAERTGGSVSTLTIQRTQQEDSAVYLCASSLNRDMGRETQYFGPGTRLLVL.

The chain couples TRBV19 to TRBJ2-1, with no clear D. V was clipped by 5 bases and J by 7 bases, with 9 bases between them. CDR3 size: 12 residues. Germline V gene lookup returns CDR1 LNHDA and CDR2 SQIVND (reference sequence). CDR3 residues: CASSGRINEQFF. The CDR3 DNA sequence: TGTGCCAGTAGTGGCAGGATTAATGAGCAGTTCTTC.

The rearrangement joins TRBV7-9 to TRBJ2-7, with TRBD1 identical over 7 bases. This CDR3 region has 14 residues. CDR1 and CDR2 (germline): SEHNR, FQNEAQ (reference sequence). The trim removed 5 bases at V and 2 bases at J, leaving 6 bases unmatched. CDR3 in amino acids: CASSAYRGTYEQYF. The CDR3 bases are TGTGCCAGCAGCGCCTACAGGGGAACCTACGAGCAGTACTTC.

J is TRBJ2-7 and V is TRBV11-2; D is uncertain. The CDR3 runs to 12 residues. The V end was cut by 2 bases, the J end by 5 bases, with 7 bases between. Germline V CDR1 and CDR2: SGHAT, FQNNGV. CDR3 sequence reads: CASSLRHDEQYF. In nucleotides, the CDR3 is TGTGCCAGCAGCTTACGGCATGACGAGCAGTACTTC.

This rearrangement joins TRBV6-5 to TRBJ1-3; 9 bases map to TRBD1. This CDR3 has 15 amino acids. Germline CDR1 reads MNHEY; CDR2 reads SVGAGI. Germline trimming cut 6 bases from V and 2 bases from J; bases unmatched to any gene: 5. As DNA, the CDR3 is TGTGCCAGCAGCCATACAGGGGGCCCTGGAAACACCATATATTTT. Amino acid sequence: CASSHTGGPGNTIYF.

The rearrangement links TRBV11-2 to TRBJ2-7; the D is unclear. CDR1 is SGHAT and CDR2 is FQNNGV in the germline V gene. This CDR3 has 12 amino acids. Trimming took off 5 bases at V and 2 bases at J, with 7 bases between the two ends. The CDR3 DNA reads TGTGCCAGCAGCCCTCAAACCTACGAGCAGTACTTC. Encoded protein: CASSPQTYEQYF.

The chain employs TRBV29-1 and TRBJ2-5; 14 nucleotides agree with TRBD2. Germline lookup yields CDR1 SQVTM and CDR2 ANQGSEA. CDR3 size: 16 residues. The trim removed 6 bases at V and 5 bases at J, leaving 11 bases unmatched. CDR3 amino acids: CSVSRLAGGPSETQYF. CDR3 DNA sequence: TGCAGCGTCTCTAGACTAGCGGGAGGGCCCTCGGAGACCCAGTACTTC.

In the case of this clone: The sample contains more than one DNA sequence encoding this CDR3. The chain uses TRBV18 and TRBJ1-1; the D is unclear. This CDR3 has 14 residues. The germline V gene has CDR1 KGHSH and CDR2 LQKENI. Trimming cost V 2 bases and J 1 base, with 8 bases left between them. The CDR3 is CASSPSGQNTEAFF. DNA of the CDR3: TGTGCCAGCTCACCAAGTGGCCAGAACACTGAAGCTTTCTTT.

V is TRBV7-2 and J is TRBJ2-7; the match to TRBD2 covers 8 bases. V shed 1 base and J 1 base; nucleotides not matched to a gene: 6. The CDR3 totals 16 residues. In germline, CDR1 is SGHTA, CDR2 FQGNSA. As DNA, the CDR3 is TGTGCCAGCAGCTTAGGTTTAGCGGGAAATTCCTACGAGCAGTACTTC. It translates to CASSLGLAGNSYEQYF.

The CDR3 sequence is CSVETRTSGSNEQFF. The CDR3 DNA sequence: TGCAGCGTTGAAACCCGGACTAGCGGAAGCAATGAGCAGTTCTTC. J is TRBJ2-1 and V is TRBV29-1, with 10 bases lining up with TRBD2. Looked up from germline, CDR1 is SQVTM and CDR2 is ANQGSEA. Germline trimming cut 2 bases from V and 6 bases from J; bases unmatched to any gene: 7. The CDR3 runs to 15 residues.

CDR3 bases: TGTGCCAGCAGCGTAGCCCCCCCGGGACAGGGGGCGGGGGAGCAGTACTTC. Its protein is CASSVAPPGQGAGEQYF. The chain carries TRBV9 and TRBJ2-7; 12 bases fit TRBD1. V shed 0 bases, J shed 7 bases, and the junction held 11 bases outside the gene matches. This CDR3 comprises 17 residues. Looked up from germline, CDR1 is SGDLS and CDR2 is YYNGEE.